This TCR beta chain was sequenced during a study of molecular identifiers for immune sequencing clone quantification. Looked up from germline, CDR1 is SQVTM and CDR2 is ANQGSEA. V was trimmed by 3 bases and J by 4 bases, leaving 17 bases between them. The CDR3 totals 15 residues. This clonotype was detected only a few times. Since a much larger clone is just one base distant, this may be a read error. One entry per CDR3 protein results from TCRdb running MiXCR on the PCR reads. This sample has about 640,000 distinct CDR3 sequences, with 15% to 20% found just once. Sequenced material: naive CD8+ T cells from blood, with Jurkat cell RNA spiked in. Sample subset: FACS-sorted CD8+CD4-CCR7+CD45RA+ naive T cells. The chain couples TRBV29-1 to TRBJ2-3, with D perhaps assigned TRBD1 or TRBD2 (6 bases each). The sequence was obtained from a human donor in good health. Some libraries in this study had Jurkat cell RNA spiked in. The CDR3 loop reads CSVDLKGGSADTQYF. For the CDR3, the DNA is TGCAGCGTTGACCTTAAGGGGGGCAGTGCAGATACGCAGTATTTT.